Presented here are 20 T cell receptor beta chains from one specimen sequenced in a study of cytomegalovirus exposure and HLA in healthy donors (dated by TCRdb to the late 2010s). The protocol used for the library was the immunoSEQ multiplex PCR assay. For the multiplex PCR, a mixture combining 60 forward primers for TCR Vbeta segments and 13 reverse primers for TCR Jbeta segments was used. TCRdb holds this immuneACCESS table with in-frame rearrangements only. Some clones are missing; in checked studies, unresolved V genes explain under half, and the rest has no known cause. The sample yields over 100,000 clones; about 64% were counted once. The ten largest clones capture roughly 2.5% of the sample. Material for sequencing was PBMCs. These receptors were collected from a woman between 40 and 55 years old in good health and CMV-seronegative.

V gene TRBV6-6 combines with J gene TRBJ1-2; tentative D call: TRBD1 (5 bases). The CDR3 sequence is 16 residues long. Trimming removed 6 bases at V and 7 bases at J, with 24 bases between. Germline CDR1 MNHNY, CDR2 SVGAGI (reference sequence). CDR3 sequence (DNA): TGTGCCAGCAGCTTCAGTTACGACAGCTCCTTAGCTGGCTACACCTTC. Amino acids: CASSFSYDSSLAGYTF.

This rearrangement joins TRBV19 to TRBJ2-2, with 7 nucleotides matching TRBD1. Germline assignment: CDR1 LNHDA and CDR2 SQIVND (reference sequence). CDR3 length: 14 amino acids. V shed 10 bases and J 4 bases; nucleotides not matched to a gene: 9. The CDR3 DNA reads TGTGCCATGGGATCGACAGGGTCCACCGGGGAGCTGTTTTTT. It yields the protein CAMGSTGSTGELFF.

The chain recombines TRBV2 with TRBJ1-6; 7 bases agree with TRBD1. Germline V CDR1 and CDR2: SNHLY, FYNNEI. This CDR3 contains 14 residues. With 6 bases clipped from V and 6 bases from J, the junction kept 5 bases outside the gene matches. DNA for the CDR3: TGTGCCAGCAGGACCGGGACAGTTAATTCACCCCTCCACTTT. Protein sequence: CASRTGTVNSPLHF.

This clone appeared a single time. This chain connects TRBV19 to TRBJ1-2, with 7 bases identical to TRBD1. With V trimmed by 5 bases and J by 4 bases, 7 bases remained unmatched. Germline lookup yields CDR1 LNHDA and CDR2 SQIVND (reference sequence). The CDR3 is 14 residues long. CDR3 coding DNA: TGTGCCAGTAGTGAAAGGGGGCTTGGCTATGGCTACACCTTC. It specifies CASSERGLGYGYTF.

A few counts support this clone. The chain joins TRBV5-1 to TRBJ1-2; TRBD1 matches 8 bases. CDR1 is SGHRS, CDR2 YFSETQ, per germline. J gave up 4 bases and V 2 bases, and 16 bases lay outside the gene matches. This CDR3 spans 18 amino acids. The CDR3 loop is CASSFTRTGLGASYGYTF. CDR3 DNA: TGCGCCAGCAGCTTTACTAGGACAGGGCTGGGAGCTTCCTATGGCTACACCTTC.

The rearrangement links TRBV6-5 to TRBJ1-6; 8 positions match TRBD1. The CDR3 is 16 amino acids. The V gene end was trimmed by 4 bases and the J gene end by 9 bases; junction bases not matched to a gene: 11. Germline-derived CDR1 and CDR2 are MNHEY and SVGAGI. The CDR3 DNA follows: TGTGCCAGCAGTTGGGGACAGGACCCTTTGAGTTCACCCCTCCACTTT. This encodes CASSWGQDPLSSPLHF.

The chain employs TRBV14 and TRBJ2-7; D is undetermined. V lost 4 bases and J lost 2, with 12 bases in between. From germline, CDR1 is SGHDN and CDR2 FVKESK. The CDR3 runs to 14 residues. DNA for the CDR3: TGTGCCAGCAGCCTGTCGGGTCTTACCTACGAGCAGTACTTC. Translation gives CASSLSGLTYEQYF. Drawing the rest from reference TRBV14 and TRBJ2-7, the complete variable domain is EAGVTQFPSHSVIEKGQTVTLRCDPISGHDNLYWYRRVMGKEIKFLLHFVKESKQDESGMPNNRFLAERTGGTYSTLKVQPAELEDSGVYFCASSLSGLTYEQYFGPGTRLTVT.

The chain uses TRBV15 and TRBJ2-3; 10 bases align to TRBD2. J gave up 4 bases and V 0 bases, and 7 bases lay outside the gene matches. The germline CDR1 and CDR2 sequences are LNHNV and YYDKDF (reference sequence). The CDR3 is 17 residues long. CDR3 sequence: CATSRDHSGGIADTQYF. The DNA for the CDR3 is TGTGCCACCAGCAGAGATCATAGCGGGGGGATCGCAGATACGCAGTATTTT. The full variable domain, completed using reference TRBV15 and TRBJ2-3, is DAMVIQNPRYQVTQFGKPVTLSCSQTLNHNVMYWYQQKSSQAPKLLFHYYDKDFNNEADTPDNFQSRRPNTSFCFLDIRSPGLGDTAMYLCATSRDHSGGIADTQYFGPGTRLTVL.

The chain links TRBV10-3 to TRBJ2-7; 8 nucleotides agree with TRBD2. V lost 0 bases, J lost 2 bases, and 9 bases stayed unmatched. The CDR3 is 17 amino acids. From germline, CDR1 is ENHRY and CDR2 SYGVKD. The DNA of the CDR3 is TGTGCCATCAGTGAGTCGAAGGCGGGGGGCCTTCCCTACGAGCAGTACTTC. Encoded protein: CAISESKAGGLPYEQYF.

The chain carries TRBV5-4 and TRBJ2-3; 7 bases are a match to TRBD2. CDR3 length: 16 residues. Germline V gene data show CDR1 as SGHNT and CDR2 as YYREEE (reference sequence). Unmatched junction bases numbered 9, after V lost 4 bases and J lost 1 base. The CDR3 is CASSQGPAGGTDTQYF. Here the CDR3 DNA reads TGTGCCAGCAGCCAGGGTCCTGCGGGGGGCACAGATACGCAGTATTTT.

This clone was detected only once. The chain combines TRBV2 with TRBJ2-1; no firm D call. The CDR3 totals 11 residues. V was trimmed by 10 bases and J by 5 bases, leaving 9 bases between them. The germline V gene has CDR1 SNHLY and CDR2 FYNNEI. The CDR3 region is CATSPHNEQFF. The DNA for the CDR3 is TGTGCCACTTCCCCTCACAATGAGCAGTTCTTC. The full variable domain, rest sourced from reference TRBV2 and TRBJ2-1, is EPEVTQTPSHQVTQMGQEVILRCVPISNHLYFYWYRQILGQKVEFLVSFYNNEISEKSEIFDDQFSVERPDGSNFTLKIRSTKLEDSAMYFCATSPHNEQFFGPGTRLTVL.

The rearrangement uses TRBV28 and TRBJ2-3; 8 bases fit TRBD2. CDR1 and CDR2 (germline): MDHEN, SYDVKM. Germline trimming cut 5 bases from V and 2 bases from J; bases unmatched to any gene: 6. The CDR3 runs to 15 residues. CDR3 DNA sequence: TGTGCCAGCAGTAATAGCGGGGTTGCCACAGATACGCAGTATTTT. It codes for CASSNSGVATDTQYF.

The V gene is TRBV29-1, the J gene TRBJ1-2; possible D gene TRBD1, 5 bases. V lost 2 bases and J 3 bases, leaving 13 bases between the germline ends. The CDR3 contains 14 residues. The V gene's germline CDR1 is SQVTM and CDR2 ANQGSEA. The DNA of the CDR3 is TGCAGCGTTGAACGTAGGGGAGGAGACTATGGCTACACCTTC. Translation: CSVERRGGDYGYTF.

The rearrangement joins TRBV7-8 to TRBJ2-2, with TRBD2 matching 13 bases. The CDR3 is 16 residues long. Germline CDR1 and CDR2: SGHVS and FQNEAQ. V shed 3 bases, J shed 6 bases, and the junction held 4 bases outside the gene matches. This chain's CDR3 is CASSFGTSGESGELFF. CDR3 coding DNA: TGTGCCAGCAGCTTCGGGACTAGCGGGGAATCCGGGGAGCTGTTTTTT.

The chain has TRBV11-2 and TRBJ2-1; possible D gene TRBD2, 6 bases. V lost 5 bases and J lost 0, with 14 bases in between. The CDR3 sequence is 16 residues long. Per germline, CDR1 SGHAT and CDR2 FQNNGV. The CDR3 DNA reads TGTGCCAGCAGCCCAGGTGGGGGGTACTCCTACAATGAGCAGTTCTTC. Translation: CASSPGGGYSYNEQFF.

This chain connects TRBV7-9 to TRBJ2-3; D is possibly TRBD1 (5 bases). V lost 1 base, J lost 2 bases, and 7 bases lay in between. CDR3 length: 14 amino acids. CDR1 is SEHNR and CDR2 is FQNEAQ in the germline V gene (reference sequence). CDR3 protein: CASSLGQFTDTQYF. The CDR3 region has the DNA TGTGCCAGCAGCTTAGGACAGTTCACAGATACGCAGTATTTT.

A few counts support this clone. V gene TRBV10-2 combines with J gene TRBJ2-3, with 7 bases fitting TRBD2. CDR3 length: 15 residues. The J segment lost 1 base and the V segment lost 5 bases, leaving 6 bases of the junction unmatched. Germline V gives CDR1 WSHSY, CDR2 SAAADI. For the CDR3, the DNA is TGCGCCAGCAGTACCGGGGCGGGGGGCACAGATACGCAGTATTTT. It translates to CASSTGAGGTDTQYF.

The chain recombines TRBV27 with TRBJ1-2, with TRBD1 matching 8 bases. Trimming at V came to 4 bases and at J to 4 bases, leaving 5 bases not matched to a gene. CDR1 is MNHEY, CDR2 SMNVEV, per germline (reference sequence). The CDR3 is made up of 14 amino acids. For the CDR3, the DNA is TGTGCCAGCAGTTCAGACAGGGGTGCCTATGGCTACACCTTC. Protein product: CASSSDRGAYGYTF.

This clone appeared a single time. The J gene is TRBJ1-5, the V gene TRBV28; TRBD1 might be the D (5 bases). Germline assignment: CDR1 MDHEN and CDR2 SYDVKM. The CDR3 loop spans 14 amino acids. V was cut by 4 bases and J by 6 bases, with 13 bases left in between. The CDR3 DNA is TGTGCCAGCAGTTCTGGGGGGGTCGGTCAGCCCCAGCATTTT. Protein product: CASSSGGVGQPQHF.

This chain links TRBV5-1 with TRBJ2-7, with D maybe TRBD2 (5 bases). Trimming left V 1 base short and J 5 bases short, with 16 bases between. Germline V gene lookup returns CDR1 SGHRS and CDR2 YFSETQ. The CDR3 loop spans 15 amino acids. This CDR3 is CASSLSPGSVDEQYF. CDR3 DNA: TGCGCCAGCAGCTTGAGTCCGGGGAGTGTAGACGAGCAGTACTTC.